This T cell receptor beta chain was retrieved from a study of a mutant IDH1 vaccine in newly diagnosed glioma. The overall study: Every participant had undergone radiotherapy, temozolomide, or both before, and most underwent both. Study-level points and caveats: The vaccine induced immune responses, and these occurred in 80% to 95% of patients.

Notes on this clone: Its antigen is unidentified.

Time point in this sample: baseline, week 1 (first vaccination visit). Documented treatment: pre-vaccination baseline after standard-of-care therapy. Germline CDR1 reads MNHNY; CDR2 reads SVGAGI (reference sequence). This CDR3 has 14 amino acids. The V end lost 8 bases, the J end lost 0 bases, and 10 bases lay between the germline ends. The repertoire was sequenced with immunoSEQ multiplex PCR; TCRdb's copy has only in-frame clones and lacks some. The table includes tens of thousands of clones, about 80% detected once. The chain recombines TRBV6-6 with TRBJ2-2, with a weak D call TRBD1 (5 bases). This receptor was obtained from a young man with glioma. The sequencing here drew on PBMCs, taken from a glioma patient treated with radiotherapy, temozolomide or both. This CDR3 is CASQGVTNTGELFF. DNA for the CDR3: TGTGCCAGCCAGGGCGTAACGAACACCGGGGAGCTGTTTTTT.